The 26 T cell receptor beta chains in this list originate from one sample, sequenced in a study of T cell responses to AZD1222 COVID-19 vaccine. The protocol was immunoSEQ multiplex PCR, while the TCRdb copy is restricted to in-frame clones and leaves out a portion. The table has 100,000 or so clones, about 85% seen once; the top ten hold 5%. The specimen comprised peripheral blood, sampled on day 0 of AZD1222 vaccination. The receptors were gathered from an adult in good health.

The chain links TRBV15 to TRBJ2-3, with no clear D. V shed 1 base and J shed 0 bases, with 11 bases lying between them. Germline V lookup: CDR1 LNHNV, CDR2 YYDKDF (reference sequence). The CDR3 is 16 amino acids. In DNA form, the CDR3 reads TGTGCCACCAGCAGAGGAGAGGAATTTAGCACAGATACGCAGTATTTT. This translates into CATSRGEEFSTDTQYF.

The V and J genes are TRBV9 and TRBJ1-1, with 11 bases that match TRBD1. The CDR3 covers 15 residues. The germline V gene encodes CDR1 SGDLS and CDR2 YYNGEE. V dropped 4 bases and J dropped 11; count of bases not matched to a gene: 13. CDR3: CASSPGTGGGGSAFF. DNA of the CDR3: TGTGCCAGCAGCCCCGGGACAGGGGGAGGGGGCTCTGCTTTCTTT.

The rearrangement joins TRBV4-1 to TRBJ1-2; 9 bases match TRBD1. After removal of 3 bases from V and 4 bases from J, the junction contained 6 bases not matched to a gene. The germline V gene encodes CDR1 MGHRA and CDR2 YSYEKL. This CDR3 spans 15 amino acids. In nucleotides, the CDR3 is TGCGCCAGCAGCCAGGGACAGGGAAAGGGCTATGGCTACACCTTC. It yields the protein CASSQGQGKGYGYTF.

The V call is TRBV29-1, the J call TRBJ2-7; D may be TRBD1 (6 bases). In germline, CDR1 is SQVTM, CDR2 ANQGSEA. CDR3 size: 11 residues. Trimming removed 4 bases at V and 2 bases at J, with 6 bases between. DNA of the CDR3: TGCAGCGTTGGGGACACCTACGAGCAGTACTTC. Translating gives CSVGDTYEQYF.

The chain employs TRBV7-3 and TRBJ2-7; D gene unclear. Deletions cut 5 bases from V and 3 bases from J, with 11 bases between. The germline gives CDR1 SGHTA, CDR2 FQGTGA. This CDR3 contains 13 residues. CDR3 bases: TGTGCCAGCAGCCTCGACCGACACTACGAGCAGTACTTC. Its protein is CASSLDRHYEQYF.

The chain has TRBV6-5 and TRBJ1-2; no clear D. Germline CDR1 is MNHEY and CDR2 is SVGAGI. V was shortened by 3 bases and J by 1 base, with 9 bases between the two germline ends. The CDR3 totals 14 residues. The CDR3 reads CASSYGRVNYGYTF. The CDR3 DNA sequence: TGTGCCAGCAGTTATGGCAGAGTTAACTATGGCTACACCTTC.

This clone has only one observation. This rearrangement joins TRBV27 to TRBJ1-5; 7 bases match TRBD1. The V and J ends lost 2 bases and 5 bases, in that order; junction bases with no gene match: 6. The V gene's germline CDR1 is MNHEY and CDR2 SMNVEV (reference sequence). The CDR3 is 15 residues long. In nucleotides, the CDR3 is TGTGCCAGCAGTTTACTCGGGCAGGGGGATCAGCCCCAGCATTTT. Amino acids: CASSLLGQGDQPQHF.

V is TRBV2 and J is TRBJ1-5; a possible D gene is TRBD1 (6 bases). Trimming removed 1 base at V and 6 bases at J, with 13 bases between. In germline, CDR1 is SNHLY, CDR2 FYNNEI. CDR3 length equals 15 residues. The CDR3 bases are TGTGCCAGCAGTGAAGGAGGACAGCGGGGTCAGCCCCAGCATTTT. Translated, it gives CASSEGGQRGQPQHF.

J is TRBJ1-2 and V is TRBV19; D gene ambiguous. CDR3 length equals 15 residues. Germline CDR1 reads LNHDA; CDR2 reads SQIVND (reference sequence). The germline V and J ends were trimmed by 0 bases and 3 bases, with 11 bases remaining between them. CDR3 DNA sequence: TGTGCCAGTAGTATAGACCTCGACGGACACTATGGCTACACCTTC. Translated: CASSIDLDGHYGYTF.

The chain links TRBV11-2 to TRBJ2-7, with TRBD2 identical over 8 bases. From germline, CDR1 is SGHAT and CDR2 FQNNGV. This CDR3 contains 14 residues. Trimming cost V 5 bases and J 0 bases; bases outside gene matches: 3. The chain's CDR3 is CASSTGTSSYEQYF. In DNA form, the CDR3 reads TGTGCCAGCAGCACCGGGACTAGCTCCTACGAGCAGTACTTC.

A single count supports this clone. The CDR3 nucleotides are TGTGCCAGCACCCTGACGGGGAGACCCAGGGGGCCTTCAGATACGCAGTATTTT. As protein: CASTLTGRPRGPSDTQYF. J is TRBJ2-3 and V is TRBV2; TRBD1 matches 8 bases. Germline V gene sequence: CDR1 SNHLY, CDR2 FYNNEI. The trim removed 7 bases at V and 4 bases at J, leaving 19 bases unmatched. The CDR3 contains 18 residues.

The chain is built from TRBV11-3 and TRBJ2-2; D is unresolved. This CDR3 region has 13 residues. Germline CDR1 SGHNT, CDR2 YENEEA. V lost 3 bases and J lost 7, with 9 bases in between. The chain's CDR3 is CASSFELGGELFF. For the CDR3, the DNA is TGTGCCAGCAGCTTTGAGCTAGGCGGGGAGCTGTTTTTT.

This clone was counted once. The V gene is TRBV6-5, the J gene TRBJ2-1; maybe TRBD1 (6 bases). V lost 5 bases and J 12 bases, leaving 14 bases between the germline ends. Germline CDR1 and CDR2: MNHEY and SVGAGI. The CDR3 is made up of 12 amino acids. The DNA of the CDR3 is TGTGCCAGCAGTCCACAGGGTGGTGTGCAGTTCTTC. As protein: CASSPQGGVQFF.

The V gene is TRBV28, the J gene TRBJ1-6; D ambiguous. V was trimmed by 4 bases and J by 5 bases, leaving 3 bases between them. The CDR3 spans 12 residues. CDR1 is MDHEN, CDR2 SYDVKM, per germline. The CDR3 loop is CASSSHNSPLHF. In DNA, the CDR3 is TGTGCCAGCAGTTCCCATAATTCACCCCTCCACTTT.

The chain has TRBV7-9 and TRBJ1-6; TRBD1 aligns across 7 bases. Unmatched junction bases numbered 7, after V lost 2 bases and J lost 6 bases. The germline CDR1 and CDR2 sequences are SEHNR and FQNEAQ (reference sequence). The CDR3 is 16 amino acids. This CDR3 reads CASSLTGAGGNSPLHF. CDR3 nucleotides: TGTGCCAGCAGCTTAACAGGGGCTGGGGGTAATTCACCCCTCCACTTT.

This clone came up once. V and J are TRBV2 and TRBJ2-7; D not resolved. The CDR3 has 14 amino acids. CDR1 SNHLY and CDR2 FYNNEI come from the germline V gene. The V end was cut by 1 base, the J end by 4 bases, with 11 bases between. CDR3 DNA sequence: TGTGCCAGCAGTGAAGTGGGTTACGGGTACGAGCAGTACTTC. Translation: CASSEVGYGYEQYF.

The chain carries TRBV13 and TRBJ2-1; 11 nucleotides agree with TRBD2. CDR3 length: 16 residues. V lost 6 bases and J lost 4; bases outside the gene matches: 8. Germline V gives CDR1 PRHDT, CDR2 FYEKMQ (reference sequence). The CDR3 spells CASRGGRTSGYNEQFF. The DNA for the CDR3 is TGTGCCAGCAGGGGGGGAAGGACTAGCGGGTACAATGAGCAGTTCTTC. The variable domain in full, with the rest retrieved from reference TRBV13 and TRBJ2-1, is AAGVIQSPRHLIKEKRETATLKCYPIPRHDTVYWYQQGPGQDPQFLISFYEKMQSDKGSIPDRFSAQQFSDYHSELNMSSLELGDSALYFCASRGGRTSGYNEQFFGPGTRLTVL.

This clone was picked up many times. This rearrangement joins TRBV5-6 to TRBJ1-2, with TRBD1 identical over 7 bases. The V segment lost 0 bases and the J segment 3 bases; nucleotides outside the gene matches: 5. CDR1 is SGHDT and CDR2 is YYEEEE in the germline V gene. This CDR3 comprises 15 residues. CDR3 protein: CASSLAGQVDYGYTF. DNA for the CDR3: TGTGCCAGCAGCTTGGCCGGACAGGTGGACTATGGCTACACCTTC.

The genes are TRBV7-2 and TRBJ1-5; TRBD1 might be the D (5 bases). V shed 2 bases and J shed 0 bases, with 17 bases lying between them. This CDR3 contains 18 residues. The germline V gene has CDR1 SGHTA and CDR2 FQGNSA. CDR3 coding DNA: TGTGCCAGCAGCTTAAAAGGGACCGGGTCATATAGCAATCAGCCCCAGCATTTT. Its translation is CASSLKGTGSYSNQPQHF.

V gene TRBV2 combines with J gene TRBJ2-5, with TRBD2 as a possible D gene (6 bases). Germline-derived CDR1 and CDR2 are SNHLY and FYNNEI. This CDR3 spans 14 amino acids. Trimming cost V 2 bases and J 5 bases, with 12 bases left between them. This CDR3 reads CASSEQGRGETQYF. The CDR3 region has the DNA TGTGCCAGCAGTGAACAGGGACGGGGGGAGACCCAGTACTTC.

The J gene is TRBJ2-1, the V gene TRBV5-1; maybe TRBD2 (7 bases). Deletions cut 7 bases from V and 8 bases from J, with 16 bases between. This CDR3 has 13 amino acids. Per germline, CDR1 SGHRS and CDR2 YFSETQ. DNA for the CDR3: TGCGCCAGCGCCCCGGGGGGCGGGGATGAGCAGTTCTTC. Translated: CASAPGGGDEQFF.

This clone was counted only a few times. This rearrangement joins TRBV28 to TRBJ2-3; perhaps TRBD1 as D (5 bases). This CDR3 contains 17 residues. The V end lost 6 bases, the J end lost 2 bases, and 21 bases lay between the germline ends. Germline V CDR1 and CDR2: MDHEN, SYDVKM. The CDR3 DNA reads TGTGCCAGCAGCACTCTTACAGGCGGTCGAAACACAGATACGCAGTATTTT. Translated: CASSTLTGGRNTDTQYF.

The chain couples TRBV10-1 to TRBJ2-7; 7 nucleotides agree with TRBD2. With 6 bases clipped from V and 4 bases from J, the junction kept 9 bases outside the gene matches. Germline V gives CDR1 WNHNN, CDR2 SYGVQD (reference sequence). The CDR3 runs to 14 residues. CDR3 DNA: TGCGCCAGCAGGAGTAGCGGGCTAGGTTACGAGCAGTACTTC. It yields the protein CASRSSGLGYEQYF.

This clone showed up just a few times. This chain uses TRBV5-1 with TRBJ1-1, with TRBD1 as a possible D gene (5 bases). The V gene's germline CDR1 is SGHRS and CDR2 YFSETQ. The germline V and J ends were trimmed by 1 base and 6 bases, with 13 bases remaining between them. This CDR3 is built from 14 residues. The CDR3 is CASSLSPAGPEAFF. CDR3 DNA: TGCGCCAGCAGCTTGTCCCCCGCAGGGCCTGAAGCTTTCTTT.

This clone was observed a single time. The chain is built from TRBV28 and TRBJ1-2; a possible D gene is TRBD1 (5 bases). The CDR3 consists of 12 residues. The ends were cut back, 4 bases at V and 5 bases at J, with 8 bases in the middle. Germline values: CDR1 MDHEN, CDR2 SYDVKM. CDR3 nucleotide sequence: TGTGCCAGCAGTTCGACAGATTATGGCTACACCTTC. Protein sequence: CASSSTDYGYTF.

The chain is built from TRBV5-1 and TRBJ1-6, with 7 bases lining up with TRBD1. Germline-derived CDR1 and CDR2 are SGHRS and YFSETQ. The CDR3 is 15 amino acids. Germline trimming cut 4 bases from V and 5 bases from J; bases unmatched to any gene: 6. Here the CDR3 DNA reads TGCGCCAGCAGCCTCCTGACAGGGAATAATTCACCCCTCCACTTT. It encodes CASSLLTGNNSPLHF. Full variable domain (missing parts from reference TRBV5-1 and TRBJ1-6): KAGVTQTPRYLIKTRGQQVTLSCSPISGHRSVSWYQQTPGQGLQFLFEYFSETQRNKGNFPGRFSGRQFSNSRSEMNVSTLELGDSALYLCASSLLTGNNSPLHFGNGTRLTVT.